Presented here are 29 T cell receptor beta chains from one specimen sequenced in a study of OX40 agonist ivuxolimab in advanced cancers. Assay used: immunoSEQ multiplex PCR; TCRdb lists only in-frame clones, some missing. Of about 18,000 clones listed, about three quarters are singletons. Sample: CD4+ or CD8+ T cells sorted from blood, taken in a trial of the OX40 agonist ivuxolimab. The receptors originated from an adult with an advanced solid tumor such as melanoma, head and neck, liver or kidney cancer.

J is TRBJ1-2 and V is TRBV11-2, with 10 bases fitting TRBD1. Looked up from germline, CDR1 is SGHAT and CDR2 is FQNNGV. The length of the CDR3 is 18 residues. After removal of 6 bases from V and 4 bases from J, the junction contained 17 bases not matched to a gene. CDR3 sequence (DNA): TGTGCCAGCAGTAGGCCCCTCGGCGGACAGGGGGAGGGCTATGGCTACACCTTC. Its translation: CASSRPLGGQGEGYGYTF.

V and J are TRBV11-1 and TRBJ1-1; tentative D call: TRBD1 (5 bases). Trimming removed 7 bases from V and 10 bases from J, with 25 bases in between. CDR1 is SGHAT and CDR2 is FQDESV in the germline V gene (reference sequence). The CDR3 has 15 residues. This CDR3 is CASNMEGEVRDGAFF. The CDR3 DNA follows: TGTGCCAGCAATATGGAGGGAGAGGTACGGGACGGAGCTTTCTTT.

The chain joins TRBV6-5 to TRBJ2-7; D is perhaps TRBD2 (6 bases). Trimming took off 6 bases at V and 3 bases at J, with 12 bases between the two ends. From germline, CDR1 is MNHEY and CDR2 SVGAGI. The length of the CDR3 is 13 residues. CDR3 in DNA: TGTGCCAGCAGCCGAGACGGGGGCTACGAGCAGTACTTC. This gives the protein CASSRDGGYEQYF.

A word on this clone: A much larger clone sits a single nucleotide away, making a read error possible. This chain links TRBV5-1 with TRBJ2-7; D is possibly TRBD1 (6 bases). Germline-derived CDR1 and CDR2 are SGHRS and YFSETQ. This CDR3 contains 14 residues. Trimming left V 0 bases short and J 4 bases short, with 11 bases between. The CDR3 here is CASSLDTGKYEQYF. The CDR3 coding sequence is TGCGCCAGCAGCTTGGACACAGGGAAATACGAGCAGTACTTC.

The V gene is TRBV9, the J gene TRBJ2-1, with 9 bases identical to TRBD1. The junction had 3 bases not matched to a gene; V was cut back by 3 bases and J by 2 bases. Germline V gene lookup returns CDR1 SGDLS and CDR2 YYNGEE. This CDR3 spans 15 amino acids. The CDR3 here is CASSATGGAYNEQFF. DNA of the CDR3: TGTGCCAGCAGCGCAACAGGGGGCGCCTACAATGAGCAGTTCTTC.

The chain combines TRBV4-1 with TRBJ1-2; 9 nucleotides match TRBD1. Germline trimming cut 0 bases from V and 5 bases from J; bases unmatched to any gene: 19. This CDR3 spans 20 amino acids. The germline CDR1 and CDR2 sequences are MGHRA and YSYEKL. In nucleotides, the CDR3 is TGCGCCAGCAGCCAAGAACGGCTCGGGACAGGGTCGAAGTTAGGATATGGCTACACCTTC. This gives the protein CASSQERLGTGSKLGYGYTF.

The chain links TRBV5-6 to TRBJ2-1; no clear D. The CDR3 covers 13 residues. Germline V gives CDR1 SGHDT, CDR2 YYEEEE. Trimming stripped 6 bases from V and 8 bases from J, with 15 bases between. The CDR3 loop reads CASTSNPNDEQFF. CDR3 nucleotide sequence: TGTGCCAGCACCAGCAATCCCAACGATGAGCAGTTCTTC.

V and J are TRBV28 and TRBJ2-4; D possibly corresponds to TRBD2 (7 bases). The CDR3 sequence is 12 residues long. The V end was cut by 8 bases, the J end by 6 bases, with 11 bases between. Looked up from germline, CDR1 is MDHEN and CDR2 is SYDVKM. Here the CDR3 reads CASSGGLNIQYF. CDR3 in DNA: TGTGCCAGCTCCGGGGGGCTAAACATTCAGTACTTC.

CDR3 sequence: CASSPETSDSYEQYF. CDR3 bases: TGTGCCAGCTCACCAGAGACTAGCGACTCCTACGAGCAGTACTTC. This rearrangement joins TRBV18 to TRBJ2-7; the match to TRBD2 covers 8 bases. CDR1 KGHSH and CDR2 LQKENI come from the germline V gene. This CDR3 is built from 15 residues. The junction had 3 bases not matched to a gene; V was cut back by 2 bases and J by 0 bases.

The chain employs TRBV13 and TRBJ2-5; D gene uncertain. CDR3 length equals 12 residues. Germline assignment: CDR1 PRHDT and CDR2 FYEKMQ (reference sequence). V dropped 5 bases and J dropped 0 bases, with 4 bases sitting between them. In DNA form, the CDR3 reads TGTGCCAGCAGCCCGGACCAAGAGACCCAGTACTTC. Its protein product is CASSPDQETQYF.

V usage is TRBV5-6 and J usage is TRBJ2-3; D perhaps matches TRBD1 (5 bases). CDR3 length: 13 amino acids. Per germline, CDR1 SGHDT and CDR2 YYEEEE. Trimming removed 3 bases at V and 4 bases at J, with 9 bases between. The CDR3 sequence is CASSYGAPDTQYF. DNA for the CDR3: TGTGCCAGCAGCTATGGGGCGCCAGATACGCAGTATTTT. Based on the CDR3 plus reference TRBV5-6 and TRBJ2-3, the full variable domain is DAGVTQSPTHLIKTRGQQVTLRCSPKSGHDTVSWYQQALGQGPQFIFQYYEEEERQRGNFPDRFSGHQFPNYSSELNVNALLLGDSALYLCASSYGAPDTQYFGPGTRLTVL.

V usage is TRBV11-3 and J usage is TRBJ2-1; 11 nucleotides align to TRBD2. This CDR3 spans 15 amino acids. CDR1 SGHNT and CDR2 YENEEA come from the germline V gene. J gave up 8 bases and V 3 bases, and 6 bases lay outside the gene matches. The CDR3 loop reads CASSFLAGGNDEQFF. The CDR3 bases are TGTGCCAGCAGCTTTCTAGCGGGAGGTAACGATGAGCAGTTCTTC.

Only one count was recorded for this clone. The V call is TRBV27, the J call TRBJ2-1, with 8 bases identical to TRBD2. In germline, CDR1 is MNHEY, CDR2 SMNVEV (reference sequence). The CDR3 runs to 15 residues. Losses at the gene ends were 5 bases for V and 5 bases for J; bases not matched to a gene: 8. The CDR3 here is CASSPPGTSHNEQFF. The CDR3 DNA reads TGTGCCAGCAGTCCTCCGGGGACTAGTCACAATGAGCAGTTCTTC.

The genes are TRBV28 and TRBJ1-1, with D tentatively TRBD1 (6 bases). The germline CDR1 and CDR2 sequences are MDHEN and SYDVKM. V lost 7 bases and J lost 4, with 19 bases in between. The CDR3 covers 15 residues. CDR3 in DNA: TGTGCCAGCACTAGCCCCACAGGGTTCAGCACTGAAGCTTTCTTT. Residues: CASTSPTGFSTEAFF.

In its sample, this clone is medium-sized (0.01 to 0.1%). In DNA form, the CDR3 reads TGTGCCAGCAGCCCGACTAGCGGGAGCACCGGGGAGCTGTTTTTT. It specifies CASSPTSGSTGELFF. This sequence joins TRBV6-4 and TRBJ2-2, with 12 nucleotides matching TRBD2. Germline CDR1 reads MRHNA; CDR2 reads SNTAGT. This CDR3 is built from 15 residues. With 6 bases clipped from V and 4 bases from J, the junction kept 3 bases outside the gene matches.

This rearrangement joins TRBV23-1 to TRBJ1-5, with TRBD1 matching over 12 bases. TRBV23-1 has ORF status, its function being uncertain. Trimming took 6 bases from V and 7 from J; bases not matched to a gene: 7. The CDR3 spans 15 residues. DNA of the CDR3: TGCGCCAGCAGGGGACAGGGGGCAGTGGCGCAGCCCCAGCATTTT. Translating it yields CASRGQGAVAQPQHF.

Only a few counts were recorded for this clone. This rearrangement joins TRBV28 to TRBJ2-5; 9 bases fit TRBD2. In germline, CDR1 is MDHEN, CDR2 SYDVKM. After removal of 1 base from V and 3 bases from J, the junction contained 6 bases not matched to a gene. CDR3 length: 16 residues. The CDR3 nucleotides read TGTGCCAGCAGTTTATCTTGGGGCGGGGGGGAAGAGACCCAGTACTTC. Translated: CASSLSWGGGEETQYF.

This sequence joins TRBV19 and TRBJ2-3, with D possibly matching TRBD2 (6 bases). The germline V gene encodes CDR1 LNHDA and CDR2 SQIVND (reference sequence). The CDR3 has 17 amino acids. V shed 4 bases and J shed 0 bases, with 17 bases lying between them. This chain's CDR3 is CASSTSWGVLSTDTQYF. CDR3 bases: TGTGCCAGTAGTACCTCATGGGGGGTTTTAAGCACAGATACGCAGTATTTT.

The chain has TRBV11-1 and TRBJ1-2; D gene ambiguous. CDR3 length: 14 residues. Per the germline V gene, CDR1 is SGHAT and CDR2 is FQDESV (reference sequence). Deletions cut 1 base from V and 1 base from J, with 7 bases between. This chain's CDR3 is CASSLVPSNYGYTF. CDR3 DNA sequence: TGTGCCAGCAGCTTAGTCCCAAGTAACTATGGCTACACCTTC. The full variable domain, its missing parts supplied by reference TRBV11-1 and TRBJ1-2, is EAEVAQSPRYKITEKSQAVAFWCDPISGHATLYWYRQILGQGPELLVQFQDESVVDDSQLPKDRFSAERLKGVDSTLKIQPAELGDSAMYLCASSLVPSNYGYTFGSGTRLTVV.

This chain's CDR3 is CASSLKQGNNEQFF. The CDR3, as DNA: TGCGCCAGCAGCTTGAAACAGGGAAACAATGAGCAGTTCTTC. This sequence joins TRBV5-1 and TRBJ2-1; D possibly corresponds to TRBD1 (6 bases). The CDR3 extends over 14 amino acids. V lost 1 base to trimming and J lost 5 bases, with 10 bases between them. Germline V gene lookup returns CDR1 SGHRS and CDR2 YFSETQ.

The chain has TRBV11-2 and TRBJ2-7; D uncertain. Germline V CDR1 and CDR2: SGHAT, FQNNGV. Trimming left V 3 bases short and J 0 bases short, with 3 bases between. There are 12 residues in the CDR3. In nucleotides, the CDR3 is TGTGCCAGCAGCTTCGCCTCCTACGAGCAGTACTTC. Protein: CASSFASYEQYF. Variable domain in full (rest from reference TRBV11-2 and TRBJ2-7): EAGVAQSPRYKIIEKRQSVAFWCNPISGHATLYWYQQILGQGPKLLIQFQNNGVVDDSQLPKDRFSAERLKGVDSTLKIQPAKLEDSAVYLCASSFASYEQYFGPGTRLTVT.

This chain uses TRBV9 with TRBJ1-2; D not certain. CDR3 length: 12 amino acids. The V end lost 2 bases, the J end lost 11 bases, and 13 bases lay between the germline ends. CDR1 SGDLS and CDR2 YYNGEE come from the germline V gene. The chain's CDR3 is CASSVGAAGYTF. As DNA, the CDR3 is TGTGCCAGCAGCGTGGGCGCGGCGGGTTACACCTTC.

The chain carries TRBV6-6 and TRBJ1-2, with no clear D. V was pared by 7 bases and J by 8 bases, with 5 bases between. The CDR3 extends over 9 amino acids. The germline CDR1 and CDR2 sequences are MNHNY and SVGAGI (reference sequence). The CDR3 bases are TGTGCCAGCAATGAGGGCTACACCTTC. Its translation is CASNEGYTF.

The V and J genes are TRBV11-3 and TRBJ1-1; 7 bases map to TRBD1. V dropped 0 bases and J dropped 8; count of bases not matched to a gene: 3. Germline V gene sequence: CDR1 SGHNT, CDR2 YENEEA. The CDR3 has 13 amino acids. The CDR3 bases are TGTGCCAGCAGCTTAGATGGGACAGAGGAAGCTTTCTTT. Translating gives CASSLDGTEEAFF.

V gene TRBV2 combines with J gene TRBJ2-1; D remains unclear. V was shortened by 7 bases and J by 9 bases, with 7 bases between the two germline ends. The CDR3 length is 10 residues. Germline CDR1 reads SNHLY; CDR2 reads FYNNEI. CDR3: CASNIGEQFF. The CDR3 DNA sequence: TGTGCCAGCAATATAGGTGAGCAGTTCTTC.

The chain couples TRBV7-6 to TRBJ2-7; D remains ambiguous. The CDR3 loop spans 14 amino acids. Trimming removed 1 base at V and 0 bases at J, with 7 bases between. The germline gives CDR1 SGHVS, CDR2 FNYEAQ. The CDR3 region is CASSLGDTSYEQYF. DNA of the CDR3: TGTGCCAGCAGCTTAGGCGACACCTCCTACGAGCAGTACTTC. The whole variable domain, filled in from reference TRBV7-6 and TRBJ2-7, reads GAGVSQSPRYKVTKRGQDVALRCDPISGHVSLYWYRQALGQGPEFLTYFNYEAQQDKSGLPNDRFSAERPEGSISTLTIQRTEQRDSAMYRCASSLGDTSYEQYFGPGTRLTVT.

The genes are TRBV2 and TRBJ1-1; D is undetermined. V lost 5 bases and J lost 0, with 10 bases in between. This CDR3 region has 14 residues. Looked up from germline, CDR1 is SNHLY and CDR2 is FYNNEI. CDR3 coding DNA: TGTGCCAGCAGTCTAGGACGGTTGAACACTGAAGCTTTCTTT. Amino acid sequence: CASSLGRLNTEAFF.

This clone has only a few counts. The chain uses TRBV28 and TRBJ1-2; no firm D call. The CDR3 is made up of 12 amino acids. In germline, CDR1 is MDHEN, CDR2 SYDVKM. Trimming removed 6 bases from V and 3 bases from J, with 8 bases in between. The CDR3 bases are TGTGCCAGCAGAAGGCAGGACTATGGCTACACCTTC. Translated: CASRRQDYGYTF.

The gene calls are TRBV14 and TRBJ1-1; TRBD1 is a possible D gene (6 bases). The germline CDR1 and CDR2 sequences are SGHDN and FVKESK. This CDR3 region has 16 residues. The V and J ends lost 0 bases and 0 bases respectively, with 11 bases between them. CDR3 loop: CASSQDPGQMNTEAFF. In nucleotides, the CDR3 is TGTGCCAGCAGCCAAGATCCAGGACAGATGAACACTGAAGCTTTCTTT. The variable domain in full, with the rest retrieved from reference TRBV14 and TRBJ1-1, is EAGVTQFPSHSVIEKGQTVTLRCDPISGHDNLYWYRRVMGKEIKFLLHFVKESKQDESGMPNNRFLAERTGGTYSTLKVQPAELEDSGVYFCASSQDPGQMNTEAFFGQGTRLTVV.